One sample yielded the 20 T cell receptor beta chains listed below, sequenced in a study of T cells in Graves' hyperthyroidism and ophthalmopathy. TCR beta CDR3 regions were amplified from RNA. RT-PCR in the first round (using the HTBI primer set) targeted the TCR CDR3. A single record per CDR3 protein comes from TCRdb applying MiXCR to the multiplex PCR reads. The sample holds around 600,000 distinct CDR3 sequences, around 16% seen once. Sequenced: blood. The receptors stem from a woman aged 25 to 39 with Graves' hyperthyroidism.

This clonotype was counted only a few times. CDR3 amino acids: CASTTQRLISYNEQFF. The CDR3 DNA sequence: TGTGCCAGCACCACTCAGCGGCTAATCTCCTACAATGAGCAGTTCTTC. The rearrangement links TRBV27 to TRBJ2-1; maybe TRBD2 (5 bases). Between the trimmed V and J ends, which lost 7 bases and 0 bases, there was a span of 16 bases. The germline CDR1 and CDR2 sequences are MNHEY and SMNVEV (reference sequence). This CDR3 is built from 16 residues.

This clonotype has a count of ten or more. This chain joins TRBV20-1 and TRBJ1-5; 7 nucleotides agree with TRBD1. The V segment lost 8 bases and the J segment 5 bases; nucleotides outside the gene matches: 9. Germline V gives CDR1 DFQATT, CDR2 SNEGSKA (reference sequence). This CDR3 is 13 amino acids long. CDR3 loop: CSKNGTEDQPQHF. In DNA, the CDR3 is TGCAGTAAGAACGGGACAGAAGATCAGCCCCAGCATTTT.

This clonotype was found a few times. V and J are TRBV4-1 and TRBJ2-1, with 7 bases fitting TRBD1. CDR1 is MGHRA and CDR2 is YSYEKL in the germline V gene. The CDR3 consists of 15 residues. The J segment lost 6 bases and the V segment lost 2 bases, leaving 7 bases of the junction unmatched. CDR3 in amino acids: CASSQREGAGNEQFF. Here the CDR3 DNA reads TGCGCCAGCAGCCAAAGAGAGGGGGCAGGCAATGAGCAGTTCTTC.

This clonotype was observed a handful of times. V gene TRBV4-3 combines with J gene TRBJ1-2; D is unresolved. Between the trimmed V and J ends, which lost 0 bases and 8 bases, there was a span of 22 bases. The CDR3 spans 17 residues. Germline lookup yields CDR1 LGHNA and CDR2 YSLEER. Written as DNA, the CDR3 is TGCGCCAGCAGCCAAGATTCCGGTTCTTGGCAGGTTCAAGGCTACACCTTC. Residues: CASSQDSGSWQVQGYTF.

This clonotype occurred a few times. The V call is TRBV6-5, the J call TRBJ2-7, with D perhaps TRBD2 (5 bases). The V gene's germline CDR1 is MNHEY and CDR2 SVGAGI. This CDR3 contains 12 residues. The germline V and J ends were trimmed by 11 bases and 7 bases, with 18 bases remaining between them. CDR3 DNA: TGTGCCTGTGAAGCGGTGCGGTGGGAGCAGTACTTC. Translated, it gives CACEAVRWEQYF.

This rearrangement joins TRBV13 to TRBJ2-3, with TRBD2 identical over 7 bases. The germline V gene has CDR1 PRHDT and CDR2 FYEKMQ (reference sequence). The length of the CDR3 is 14 residues. The V segment lost 5 bases and the J segment 3 bases; nucleotides outside the gene matches: 5. As DNA, the CDR3 is TGTGCCAGCAGCCGTGGGACTACAACAGATACGCAGTATTTT. Protein sequence: CASSRGTTTDTQYF.

The rearrangement links TRBV19 to TRBJ2-5; 8 nucleotides match TRBD1. V trimming: 6 bases; J trimming: 2 bases; junction bases outside the gene matches: 8. CDR1 LNHDA and CDR2 SQIVND come from the germline V gene (reference sequence). CDR3 length: 15 amino acids. The DNA for the CDR3 is TGTGCCAGTAGACGGACAGGGTGGGATCAAGAGACCCAGTACTTC. Protein sequence: CASRRTGWDQETQYF.

This chain connects TRBV7-9 to TRBJ2-5; no clear D. From germline, CDR1 is SEHNR and CDR2 FQNEAQ (reference sequence). The CDR3 has 12 amino acids. V lost 5 bases to trimming and J lost 3 bases, with 7 bases between them. DNA of the CDR3: TGTGCCAGCAGCGCAGTTAAAGAGACCCAGTACTTC. Residues: CASSAVKETQYF. Filled out from reference TRBV7-9 and TRBJ2-5, the complete variable domain reads DTGVSQNPRHKITKRGQNVTFRCDPISEHNRLYWYRQTLGQGPEFLTYFQNEAQLEKSRLLSDRFSAERPKGSFSTLEIQRTEQGDSAMYLCASSAVKETQYFGPGTRLLVL.

The chain employs TRBV28 and TRBJ2-1; D gene ambiguous. Germline loops: CDR1 MDHEN, CDR2 SYDVKM. Trimming left V 7 bases short and J 5 bases short, with 15 bases between. The CDR3 contains 14 residues. Written as DNA, the CDR3 is TGTGCCAGCACTGCGACCCATGCTAACAATGAGCAGTTCTTC. It specifies CASTATHANNEQFF.

This clonotype was found many times. The rearrangement joins TRBV12-3 or TRBV12-4 to TRBJ1-5, with D unclear. Trimming left V 5 bases short and J 5 bases short, with 7 bases between. The CDR3 consists of 12 residues. This chain's CDR3 is CASSQSDQPQHF. CDR3 nucleotides: TGTGCCAGCAGTCAAAGCGATCAGCCCCAGCATTTT.

The chain carries TRBV20-1 and TRBJ1-5, with TRBD1 identical over 12 bases. With 5 bases clipped from V and 5 bases from J, the junction kept 7 bases outside the gene matches. There are 15 residues in the CDR3. Per the germline V gene, CDR1 is DFQATT and CDR2 is SNEGSKA (reference sequence). CDR3 in DNA: TGCAGTGCTCCGGGACAGGGGGCAGTTGATCAGCCCCAGCATTTT. This codes for CSAPGQGAVDQPQHF.

There are many counts of this clonotype. The V gene is TRBV20-1, the J gene TRBJ2-7; TRBD2 matches 8 bases. The CDR3 is 14 residues long. J was trimmed by 6 bases and V by 5 bases; bases with no gene match: 12. Germline V gene sequence: CDR1 DFQATT, CDR2 SNEGSKA (reference sequence). For the CDR3, the DNA is TGCAGTGCTGCGAAGATAGCGGGAAGGGGCGAGCAGTACTTC. Protein: CSAAKIAGRGEQYF.

The table lists this clonotype with many counts. This chain's CDR3 is CASRRLAGSSVAKNIQYF. DNA of the CDR3: TGTGCCAGCAGAAGACTAGCGGGCTCCTCAGTGGCCAAAAACATTCAGTACTTC. V is TRBV6-2 or TRBV6-3 and J is TRBJ2-4, with 10 bases identical to TRBD2. The junction had 12 bases not matched to a gene; V was cut back by 6 bases and J by 1 base. There are 18 residues in the CDR3. CDR1 is MNHEY and CDR2 is SVGEGT in the germline V gene.

This clonotype occurred many times. This chain connects TRBV20-1 to TRBJ1-5; D gene uncertain. Germline V gene lookup returns CDR1 DFQATT and CDR2 SNEGSKA (reference sequence). Trimming stripped 1 base from V and 2 bases from J, with 9 bases between. CDR3 length equals 14 residues. The CDR3 coding sequence is TGCAGTGCTAGAGCAGGCCAGGGCAATCAGCCCCAGCATTTT. Translating gives CSARAGQGNQPQHF.

This clonotype was seen many times. This chain uses TRBV2 with TRBJ2-3; 7 bases are a match to TRBD2. The CDR3 sequence is 15 residues long. Germline CDR1 and CDR2: SNHLY and FYNNEI. Trimming took 6 bases from V and 3 from J; bases not matched to a gene: 9. The chain's CDR3 is CASRWASGKTDTQYF. The CDR3 nucleotides read TGTGCCAGCAGGTGGGCTAGCGGAAAAACAGATACGCAGTATTTT.

This clonotype was recorded many times. This sequence joins TRBV7-9 and TRBJ2-1; either TRBD1 or TRBD2 may supply D (5 bases each). CDR1 is SEHNR and CDR2 is FQNEAQ in the germline V gene (reference sequence). The CDR3 is 15 amino acids. The germline V and J ends were trimmed by 3 bases and 10 bases, with 19 bases remaining between them. The CDR3 DNA sequence: TGTGCCAGCAGCTTTGCTCGACTATGGACAAGCGAGCAGTTCTTC. Translating it yields CASSFARLWTSEQFF.

This sequence joins TRBV27 and TRBJ2-7; 11 positions agree with TRBD1. J gave up 2 bases and V 3 bases, and 3 bases lay outside the gene matches. CDR3 length: 15 amino acids. Germline-derived CDR1 and CDR2 are MNHEY and SMNVEV (reference sequence). The CDR3 loop reads CASSLDRGLPYEQYF. As DNA, the CDR3 is TGTGCCAGCAGTTTGGACAGGGGGCTGCCCTACGAGCAGTACTTC.

J is TRBJ2-5 and V is TRBV7-9; 7 bases line up with TRBD1. Germline trimming cut 8 bases from V and 5 bases from J; bases unmatched to any gene: 5. The CDR3 covers 12 residues. Per germline, CDR1 SEHNR and CDR2 FQNEAQ (reference sequence). CDR3 coding DNA: TGTGCCAGCTGCGACAGGGTTGAGACCCAGTACTTC. Protein: CASCDRVETQYF.

The DNA for the CDR3 is TGTGCCACCAGCGGATCGTCGGACGAACCATGGGAGACCCAGTACTTC. Translating it yields CATSGSSDEPWETQYF. The chain joins TRBV24-1 to TRBJ2-5; no clear D gene. The germline gives CDR1 KGHDR, CDR2 SFDVKD. The CDR3 has 16 amino acids. Trimming removed 7 bases at V and 5 bases at J, with 22 bases between.

This clonotype was counted a few times. V usage is TRBV6-1 and J usage is TRBJ2-2, with 8 positions matching TRBD1. Losses at the gene ends were 5 bases for V and 6 bases for J; bases not matched to a gene: 14. From germline, CDR1 is MNHNS and CDR2 SASEGT. The CDR3 is 17 amino acids. The CDR3 sequence: CASSKSYSDRVPGELFF. The CDR3 DNA reads as TGTGCCAGCAGTAAATCCTACTCGGACAGGGTTCCCGGGGAGCTGTTTTTT.